The next 10 T cell receptor beta chains were all read from a single sample in a study of early T cells in non-severe SARS-CoV-2 infection. One entry per CDR3 protein, called by TCRdb with MiXCR from the 5' RACE reads. Here the sample spans 60,000 to 70,000 distinct CDR3 sequences, just under 5% being singletons. The sequencing sample was made of whole blood. All receptors derive from an adult who was a healthcare worker with PCR-confirmed SARS-CoV-2 infection or an uninfected control (not recorded which).

J is TRBJ1-4 and V is TRBV27; TRBD1 might be the D (6 bases). Trimming shortened V by 2 bases and J by 8 bases, and 12 bases separated the two germline ends. CDR3 length: 14 residues. From germline, CDR1 is MNHEY and CDR2 SMNVEV (reference sequence). CDR3: CASSLTGNREKLFF. The CDR3 nucleotides are TGTGCCAGCAGTTTAACAGGGAATCGGGAAAAACTGTTTTTT.

A few counts support this clonotype. The V gene is TRBV19, the J gene TRBJ1-1; D remains ambiguous. Germline loops: CDR1 LNHDA, CDR2 SQIVND (reference sequence). The CDR3 has 13 amino acids. V was trimmed by 6 bases and J by 0 bases, leaving 8 bases between them. In nucleotides, the CDR3 is TGTGCCAGTAGAGACGATCTGAACACTGAAGCTTTCTTT. This translates into CASRDDLNTEAFF. The complete variable domain, with remaining parts taken from reference TRBV19 and TRBJ1-1, reads DGGITQSPKYLFRKEGQNVTLSCEQNLNHDAMYWYRQDPGQGLRLIYYSQIVNDFQKGDIAEGYSVSREKKESFPLTVTSAQKNPTAFYLCASRDDLNTEAFFGQGTRLTVV.

Judged by abundance, this clonotype is medium-sized. The chain carries TRBV27 and TRBJ2-7; D gene uncertain. Germline CDR1 and CDR2: MNHEY and SMNVEV (reference sequence). The V gene lost 6 bases and the J gene lost 4 bases, with 13 bases spanning the gap. This CDR3 has 13 residues. The CDR3: CASSLAPTYEQYF. As DNA, the CDR3 is TGTGCCAGCAGCTTAGCCCCGACTTACGAGCAGTACTTC.

The chain combines TRBV7-3 with TRBJ2-3; 12 bases are shared with TRBD2. This CDR3 comprises 16 residues. J lost 2 bases, V lost 5 bases, and 5 bases had no gene match. Looked up from germline, CDR1 is SGHTA and CDR2 is FQGTGA. CDR3 residues: CASSLGLAGPTDTQYF. Here the CDR3 DNA reads TGTGCCAGCAGCCTAGGACTAGCGGGACCCACAGATACGCAGTATTTT.

This clonotype was seen a handful of times. This chain connects TRBV9 to TRBJ2-6; 8 nucleotides match TRBD1. CDR3 size: 15 residues. Per the germline V gene, CDR1 is SGDLS and CDR2 is YYNGEE. J gave up 1 base and V 7 bases, and 4 bases lay outside the gene matches. The CDR3 DNA is TGTGCCAGCGGACAGGGAAGTTCTGGGGCCAACGTCCTGACTTTC. This sequence encodes CASGQGSSGANVLTF.

This clonotype was seen ten or more times. The V and J genes are TRBV7-9 and TRBJ2-1, with unresolved D. Trimming pared 2 bases from V and 0 bases from J, leaving 5 bases between. In germline, CDR1 is SEHNR, CDR2 FQNEAQ (reference sequence). CDR3 length: 14 amino acids. The DNA of the CDR3 is TGTGCCAGCAGCTTAACCAGCTCCTACAATGAGCAGTTCTTC. Amino acids: CASSLTSSYNEQFF. Based on the CDR3 plus reference TRBV7-9 and TRBJ2-1, the full variable domain is DTGVSQNPRHKITKRGQNVTFRCDPISEHNRLYWYRQTLGQGPEFLTYFQNEAQLEKSRLLSDRFSAERPKGSFSTLEIQRTEQGDSAMYLCASSLTSSYNEQFFGPGTRLTVL.

This clonotype was seen many times. The V gene is TRBV10-2, the J gene TRBJ1-2; TRBD1 aligns across 8 bases. The CDR3 covers 13 residues. CDR1 and CDR2 (germline): WSHSY, SAAADI. V lost 4 bases and J lost 6; bases outside the gene matches: 4. The CDR3 nucleotides are TGCGCCAGCAGTGGCAGGGGGCTTAATGGCTACACCTTC. It codes for CASSGRGLNGYTF.

This clonotype turned up a few times. CDR3 DNA: TGCAGTGCCCAGGGACTAGCGGGAGAGTCGGATACGCAGTATTTT. It codes for CSAQGLAGESDTQYF. V and J are TRBV20-1 and TRBJ2-3; 14 nucleotides line up with TRBD2. This CDR3 has 15 amino acids. Trimming took 6 bases from V and 6 from J; bases not matched to a gene: 8. CDR1 and CDR2 from the germline V gene are DFQATT and SNEGSKA (reference sequence).

At least ten counts were recorded for this clonotype. The V call is TRBV7-8, the J call TRBJ2-1; the D is unclear. The CDR3 has 15 amino acids. CDR1 SGHVS and CDR2 FQNEAQ come from the germline V gene. V lost 1 base to trimming and J lost 10 bases, with 17 bases between them. CDR3 sequence: CASSLVTGDLQEQFF. CDR3 DNA sequence: TGTGCCAGCAGCTTAGTGACTGGAGACCTACAGGAGCAGTTCTTC.

This clonotype was counted at least ten times. The V gene is TRBV7-2, the J gene TRBJ2-7; D gene ambiguous. The CDR3 spans 15 residues. Between the trimmed V and J ends, which lost 1 base and 2 bases, there was a span of 12 bases. Germline V CDR1 and CDR2: SGHTA, FQGNSA. CDR3 sequence reads: CASSLGPRPTYEQYF. The CDR3 DNA reads TGTGCCAGCAGCTTAGGGCCCAGGCCAACCTACGAGCAGTACTTC.